The 17 T cell receptor beta chains below were found in one sample sequenced in a study of blood T cells in healthy people across ages. Using a J-beta primer mix together with a sample-barcoded 5' primer, a second PCR was run for 7 to 11 cycles. Via MiXCR, TCRdb re-called the 5' RACE reads, giving one row per CDR3 protein. The table includes fewer than 2 million distinct CDR3 sequences, approximately 39% detected once. Sequencing was performed on blood. The receptor set was obtained from a human donor in good health.

The CDR3 loop is CASSLASGGVNEQYF. CDR3 bases: TGTGCCAGCAGCTTAGCTAGCGGGGGGGTGAATGAGCAGTACTTC. The chain is built from TRBV7-2 and TRBJ2-4; 11 bases fit TRBD2. After removal of 0 bases from V and 13 bases from J, the junction contained 8 bases not matched to a gene. Germline V CDR1 and CDR2: SGHTA, FQGNSA. The CDR3 runs to 15 residues.

J is TRBJ2-7 and V is TRBV20-1; D could derive from TRBD1 or TRBD2 (6 bases each). V dropped 3 bases and J dropped 0 bases, with 12 bases sitting between them. Germline-derived CDR1 and CDR2 are DFQATT and SNEGSKA (reference sequence). This CDR3 comprises 14 residues. The CDR3 protein is CSARRGENSYEQYF. DNA of the CDR3: TGCAGTGCTAGGAGGGGGGAGAACTCCTACGAGCAGTACTTC.

This clonotype has a handful of counts. The gene calls are TRBV7-2 and TRBJ2-5, with unresolved D. This CDR3 is 16 amino acids long. CDR1 is SGHTA, CDR2 FQGNSA, per germline. Trimming cost V 5 bases and J 0 bases, with 16 bases left between them. CDR3 sequence (DNA): TGTGCCAGCAGCCTCGGCACATGGCCTAACCAAGAGACCCAGTACTTC. Amino acid sequence: CASSLGTWPNQETQYF. The variable domain in full, completed from reference TRBV7-2 and TRBJ2-5, reads GAGVSQSPSNKVTEKGKDVELRCDPISGHTALYWYRQSLGQGLEFLIYFQGNSAPDKSGLPSDRFSAERTGGSVSTLTIQRTQQEDSAVYLCASSLGTWPNQETQYFGPGTRLLVL.

This clonotype was counted a few times. The junction does not match germline at one end; this may be a read error. The rearrangement uses TRBV6-2 or TRBV6-3 and TRBJ2-7; D remains unclear. This CDR3 has 17 amino acids. Germline V gene sequence: CDR1 MNHEY, CDR2 SVGEGT. The CDR3 sequence: CASSDSGYQFGDYEQYF. The CDR3 nucleotides are TGTGCCAGCAGTGACTCGGGCTATCAGTTTGGGGACTACGAGCAGTACTTC.

The sample holds a few counts of this clonotype. The chain has TRBV12-3 or TRBV12-4 and TRBJ1-3, with D unresolved. The CDR3 totals 15 residues. V shed 5 bases and J shed 3 bases, with 14 bases lying between them. Here the CDR3 reads CASSAATLVGNTIYF. CDR3 in DNA: TGTGCCAGCAGTGCCGCCACTTTAGTTGGAAACACCATATATTTT.

The rearrangement links TRBV20-1 to TRBJ2-2; D might be TRBD2 (6 bases). Germline V lookup: CDR1 DFQATT, CDR2 SNEGSKA (reference sequence). The CDR3 has 14 amino acids. The germline V and J ends were trimmed by 6 bases and 6 bases, with 17 bases remaining between them. CDR3 protein: CSAYGGLIAGELFF. CDR3 nucleotides: TGCAGTGCATACGGGGGTCTAATCGCCGGGGAGCTGTTTTTT.

The rearrangement uses TRBV21-1 and TRBJ2-3. TRBV21-1 is termed a pseudogene. CDR3 size: 10 residues. The CDR3 bases are TGTGCCAGGCCATTAGATACGCAGTATTTT. This codes for CARPLDTQYF.

This clonotype has only a few counts. The chain combines TRBV7-2 with TRBJ1-2; D is unclear. The CDR3 loop spans 13 amino acids. V was trimmed by 5 bases and J by 4 bases, leaving 11 bases between them. The germline V gene has CDR1 SGHTA and CDR2 FQGNSA. The CDR3 protein is CTSSPDGTYGYTF. CDR3 sequence (DNA): TGTACCAGCAGCCCGGACGGAACCTATGGCTACACCTTC.

This clonotype showed up just a few times. CDR3 sequence reads: CAISDTGVGHTF. The CDR3 DNA reads as TGTGCCATCAGTGATACGGGGGTCGGCCACACCTTC. V gene TRBV10-3 combines with J gene TRBJ1-2, with D perhaps matching TRBD1 (5 bases). Germline assignment: CDR1 ENHRY and CDR2 SYGVKD. The CDR3 has 12 residues. V lost 3 bases to trimming and J lost 12 bases, with 14 bases between them.

This clonotype was seen a few times. V and J are TRBV10-3 and TRBJ2-2, with unresolved D. CDR3 size: 13 residues. Germline values: CDR1 ENHRY, CDR2 SYGVKD. The ends were cut back, 0 bases at V and 6 bases at J, with 5 bases in the middle. CDR3 DNA: TGTGCCATCAGTGAGTCCCGAGCCGGGGAGCTGTTTTTT. It translates to CAISESRAGELFF.

Turning to this clonotype: A read error may account for a junction end that differs from germline. This chain joins TRBV7-2 and TRBJ1-5; D unclear. Germline CDR1 is SGHTA and CDR2 is FQGNSA. This CDR3 spans 15 amino acids. CDR3 sequence reads: CASSYRTGGDHPQHF. Here the CDR3 DNA reads TGTGCCAGCAGCTATAGGACCGGCGGGGATCACCCCCAGCATTTT. Full variable domain (rest looked up from reference TRBV7-2 and TRBJ1-5): GAGVSQSPSNKVTEKGKDVELRCDPISGHTALYWYRQSLGQGLEFLIYFQGNSAPDKSGLPSDRFSAERTGGSVSTLTIQRTQQEDSAVYLCASSYRTGGDHPQHFGDGTRLSIL.

The V gene is TRBV4-3, the J gene TRBJ2-1; D remains ambiguous. This CDR3 has 16 residues. V was cut by 1 base and J by 0 bases, with 10 bases left in between. CDR1 LGHNA and CDR2 YSLEER come from the germline V gene. CDR3 region: CASSQGLVSSYNEQFF. For the CDR3, the DNA is TGCGCCAGCAGCCAAGGACTGGTCAGCTCCTACAATGAGCAGTTCTTC.

In this sample, this clonotype turned up a few times. The genes are TRBV21-1 and TRBJ2-1; the table's D call TRBD2 went unverified against the DNA. TRBV21-1 is annotated as a pseudogene. The CDR3 has 17 residues. CDR3 sequence reads: CASSRSGPSSRYNEQFF. CDR3 nucleotide sequence: TGTGCCAGCAGCAGGAGCGGGCCGAGTTCCCGTTACAATGAGCAGTTCTTC.

The gene calls are TRBV6-5 and TRBJ1-1; weak D call: TRBD1 (5 bases). CDR1 is MNHEY, CDR2 SVGAGI, per germline. There are 13 residues in the CDR3. The V end was cut by 6 bases, the J end by 0 bases, with 8 bases between. The DNA for the CDR3 is TGTGCCAGCAGGCCGACAGTGAACACTGAAGCTTTCTTT. Its protein is CASRPTVNTEAFF.

V gene TRBV11-2 combines with J gene TRBJ2-2; 8 bases are a match to TRBD2. Looked up from germline, CDR1 is SGHAT and CDR2 is FQNNGV. The CDR3 is 19 residues long. The ends lost 0 bases at V and 1 base at J; junction bases unmatched: 10. For the CDR3, the DNA is TGTGCCAGCAGCTTAGATCAATTGAGCGGGGGAATGAACACCGGGGAGCTGTTTTTT. Its translation: CASSLDQLSGGMNTGELFF.

A few counts support this clonotype. The genes are TRBV7-9 and TRBJ2-3, with D perhaps matching TRBD1 (6 bases). Germline assignment: CDR1 SEHNR and CDR2 FQNEAQ (reference sequence). V was pared by 1 base and J by 4 bases, with 9 bases between. The CDR3 is made up of 14 amino acids. As DNA, the CDR3 is TGTGCCAGCAGCTTAGAATCAGGGGCAGATACGCAGTATTTT. This translates into CASSLESGADTQYF.

The chain couples TRBV28 to TRBJ2-4; TRBD2 matches 7 bases. With the DNA end fitting TRBJ2-7 better, the J assignment may be wrong. This CDR3 is 12 amino acids long. From germline, CDR1 is MDHEN and CDR2 SYDVKM. The CDR3 loop reads CASIAGAHEQYF. The DNA of the CDR3 is TGTGCCAGCATAGCGGGTGCCCACGAGCAGTACTTC.